This TCR beta chain appears in the sequencing data of a study of blood T cell repertoires in COVID-19. Study-level information: Material from acute and convalescent COVID-19 was sourced from the United States, Italy and Spain. From T cells, B-cell-depleted T cells, or PBMCs came the material, which was cDNA or gDNA.

In the study's own analysis: Nucleated cell counts were estimated from reference gene primer amplification. Profiled with immunoSEQ multiplex PCR; TCRdb holds only in-frame clones, not every one. V and J calls and clone size follow that table, whereas D and trimming were derived from the DNA. The table shows roughly 85,000 clones, with roughly 90% occurring only once. The CDR3 contains 17 residues. Germline trimming cut 5 bases from V and 7 bases from J; bases unmatched to any gene: 18. Germline CDR1 reads MDHEN; CDR2 reads SYDVKM. In this sample, this clone turned up a few times. The sample was peripheral blood. The chain couples TRBV28 to TRBJ2-7, with 9 bases that match TRBD2. The source of this sequence is a man in his forties or fifties with active or convalescent COVID-19. CDR3 protein: CASSPGTSSQWVLEQYF. In DNA form, the CDR3 reads TGTGCCAGCAGTCCCGGGACTAGCAGCCAATGGGTCCTGGAGCAGTACTTC.